The T cell receptor beta chain described here comes from a study of Ad26.COV2.S vaccination and SARS-CoV-2 variants. Study-level information: Intramuscular Ad26.COV2.S at 5x10^10 or 1x10^11 viral particles. Study-wide findings and caveats: Vaccine recipients surpassed placebo recipients in spike-specific TCR breadth.

This CDR3 has 12 amino acids. Germline assignment: CDR1 LNHNV and CDR2 YYDKDF (reference sequence). The V end was cut by 0 bases, the J end by 8 bases, with 7 bases between. Regarding treatment: over 15 received Ad26.COV2.S at low or high dose, single or two shots; 5 received placebo; per-sample allocation not given. It was on day 63 after the first vaccine or placebo injection that samples were taken. On this clone: What it binds is not known.

This table comes from immunoSEQ multiplex PCR, and its TCRdb copy is limited to in-frame clones, with some not included. The profile shows about half a million clones, 80% to 90% of them singletons. The sample here was peripheral blood, taken in a trial of Ad26.COV2.S vaccine versus placebo. The receptor was derived from a person aged 18-65 years who received the Ad26.COV2.S COVID-19 vaccine or a placebo. The V gene is TRBV15, the J gene TRBJ1-2; D unclear. In nucleotides, the CDR3 is TGTGCCACCAGCAGAGATCGTCTGGGCTACACCTTC. Translation: CATSRDRLGYTF.